This TCR beta chain originates from a study of blood T cell repertoires in COVID-19. Whole-study context: In each case, the material was cDNA or gDNA derived from T cells, B-cell-depleted T cells, or PBMCs.

Germline V gene data show CDR1 as SGHRS and CDR2 as YFSETQ. CDR3 length equals 13 residues. V lost 4 bases and J lost 4; bases outside the gene matches: 5. The repertoire was sequenced with immunoSEQ multiplex PCR; TCRdb's copy has only in-frame clones and lacks some. The sample carries around 70,000 clones, 91% recorded once. This chain joins TRBV5-1 and TRBJ2-7; the match to TRBD1 covers 7 bases. The source of this sequence is a woman aged 60-70 years with active COVID-19. The specimen was peripheral blood. The CDR3 loop is CASSTRQGYEQYF. The CDR3 DNA sequence: TGCGCCAGCAGCACTAGACAGGGATACGAGCAGTACTTC.